The rows below give T cell receptor beta chains drawn from one sample of a study of T cells in Graves' hyperthyroidism and ophthalmopathy. One entry per CDR3 protein, called by TCRdb with MiXCR from the multiplex PCR reads. The table has some 510,000 distinct CDR3 sequences, 46% seen once. Sequencing was carried out using peripheral blood or thyroid tissue (not recorded which). These receptors all come from a woman aged 18-29 years with Graves' hyperthyroidism. Each CDR3 is given with its conserved first and last residue. Each record gives: J gene, V gene, CDR3 protein.

TRBJ2-7 TRBV7-2 CASTQAGGNYEQYF
TRBJ1-5 TRBV20-1 CSARVFGQSNQPQHF
TRBJ1-2 TRBV5-5 CASSLQGPSGYTF
TRBJ2-7 TRBV11-2 CASSLVSGVDEQYF
TRBJ1-1 TRBV7-8 CASSPRYRDTEAFF
TRBJ1-1 TRBV7-8 CASSHSTDTEAFF
TRBJ1-1 TRBV20-1 CRGEGGTEAFF
TRBJ2-7 TRBV7-9 CASSHPGTFPYEQYF
TRBJ1-2 TRBV2 CASSEALRGLGGYTF
TRBJ2-5 TRBV6-6 CASSLYGTVQETQYF
TRBJ2-5 TRBV20-1 CSAIGDRGGETQYF
TRBJ1-2 TRBV10-3 CAISTGGEYGYTF
TRBJ2-7 TRBV7-9 CASKAGGYEQYF
TRBJ2-5 TRBV20-1 CSAPETGQETQYF
TRBJ2-7 TRBV2 CATGLAGSSYEQYF
TRBJ1-5 TRBV29-1 CSARQGGRGNQPQHF
TRBJ2-2 TRBV2 CATSPGNTRELFF
TRBJ2-7 TRBV6-2/TRBV6-3 CASSPWVAGSYEQYF
TRBJ1-3 TRBV9 CASSVEAGGIGNTIYF
TRBJ1-2 TRBV6-6 CASSPGFYYGYTF
TRBJ2-5 TRBV4-3 CASSQDPGGGTQYF
TRBJ1-2 TRBV5-1 CASSKGEGYTF
TRBJ1-1 TRBV7-9 CASSLGGFLTEAFF
TRBJ2-7 TRBV9 CASSGGTSGGESF
TRBJ1-4 TRBV7-2 CASSLGSRGLGEKLFF